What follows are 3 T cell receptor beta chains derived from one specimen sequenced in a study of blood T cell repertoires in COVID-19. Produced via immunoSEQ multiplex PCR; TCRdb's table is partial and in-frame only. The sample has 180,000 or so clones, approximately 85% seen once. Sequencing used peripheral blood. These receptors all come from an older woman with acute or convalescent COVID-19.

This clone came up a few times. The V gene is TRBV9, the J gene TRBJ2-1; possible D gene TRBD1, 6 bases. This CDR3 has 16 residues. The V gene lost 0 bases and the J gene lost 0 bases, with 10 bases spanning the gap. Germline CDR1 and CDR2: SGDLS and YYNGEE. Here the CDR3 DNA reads TGTGCCAGCAGCGTAGGGGGGCGGAGCTCCTACAATGAGCAGTTCTTC. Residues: CASSVGGRSSYNEQFF.

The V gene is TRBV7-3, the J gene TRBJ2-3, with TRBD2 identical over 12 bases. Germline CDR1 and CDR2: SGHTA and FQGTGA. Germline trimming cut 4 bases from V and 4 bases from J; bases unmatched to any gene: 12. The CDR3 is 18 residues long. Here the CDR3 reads CASSSYTWTSGNSDTQYF. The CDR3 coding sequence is TGTGCCAGCAGCTCTTATACCTGGACTAGCGGGAATTCAGATACGCAGTATTTT.

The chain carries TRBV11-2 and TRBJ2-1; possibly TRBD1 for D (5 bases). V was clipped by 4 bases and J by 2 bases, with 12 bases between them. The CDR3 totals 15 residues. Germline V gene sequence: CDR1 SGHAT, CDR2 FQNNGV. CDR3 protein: CASSSPGHTYNEQFF. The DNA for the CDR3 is TGTGCCAGCAGCTCCCCCGGACATACCTACAATGAGCAGTTCTTC.